The rows below give T cell receptor beta chains drawn from one sample of a study of cytomegalovirus exposure and HLA in healthy donors. This table comes from immunoSEQ multiplex PCR, and its TCRdb copy is limited to in-frame clones, with some not included. The table records 130,000 to 150,000 clones, around 81% of them present only once. Sequenced input: PBMCs. The source is a male donor in good health and CMV-seronegative. CDR3s include the opening cysteine and the closing phenylalanine or tryptophan.

>TRBJ1-5|TRBV4-2
CASSQAGQGDQPQHF
>TRBJ1-2|TRBV4-1
CASSQARDSYGYTF
>TRBJ1-2|TRBV2
CASSVGRGNYGYTF
>TRBJ1-1|TRBV6-5
CASSQQGLVTEAFF
>TRBJ1-1|TRBV5-1
CASSPTWTRAMNTEAFF
>TRBJ2-7|TRBV7-9
CASTQIGGSEQYF
>TRBJ1-1|TRBV19
CASSIEIRNTEAFF
>TRBJ1-1|TRBV29-1
CSVSRGPEAFF
>TRBJ1-5|TRBV10-3
CAISESGSSYQPQHF
>TRBJ2-5|TRBV10-3
CAISVGQGLIETQYF
>TRBJ2-1|TRBV7-6
CASSARTGFSYNEQFF
>TRBJ2-3|TRBV4-3
CASSQVTYLTDTQYF
>TRBJ1-5|TRBV10-3
CAISRQGDQPQHF
>TRBJ1-3|TRBV4-1
CASSSQYPGGSGNTIYF
>TRBJ1-5|TRBV7-9
CASSLTGDSQPQHF
>TRBJ2-5|TRBV27
CASSSPFRDREETQYF
>TRBJ2-7|TRBV4-2
CASSQTTGVNEQYF
>TRBJ1-4|TRBV6-5
CASSKTVNEKLFF
>TRBJ1-6|TRBV25-1
CASDGQGNSPLHF
>TRBJ1-1|TRBV6-1
CASSEVLYEAFF
>TRBJ2-7|TRBV5-1
CASSLTGEAWREQYF
>TRBJ2-1|TRBV5-1
CASSWTVNNEQFF
>TRBJ1-5|TRBV27
CASSFLGTGNQPQHF
>TRBJ1-3|TRBV10-1
CASSEDRGIAGNTIYF
>TRBJ1-5|TRBV6-1
CASRRGTGGEQPQHF